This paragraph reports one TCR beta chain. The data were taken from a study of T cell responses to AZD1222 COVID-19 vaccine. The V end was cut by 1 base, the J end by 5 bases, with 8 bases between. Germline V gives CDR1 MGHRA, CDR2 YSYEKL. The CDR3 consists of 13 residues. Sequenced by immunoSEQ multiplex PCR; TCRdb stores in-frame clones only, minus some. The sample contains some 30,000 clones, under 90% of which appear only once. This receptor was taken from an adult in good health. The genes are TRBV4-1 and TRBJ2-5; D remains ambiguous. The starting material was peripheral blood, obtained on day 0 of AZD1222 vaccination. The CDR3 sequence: CASSQVRMETQYF. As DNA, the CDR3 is TGCGCCAGCAGCCAAGTTAGGATGGAGACCCAGTACTTC.